This TCR beta chain was documented in a study of blood T cell repertoires in COVID-19 (dated by TCRdb to the early 2020s). Context from the whole study: The collaborator samples originated in the United States, Italy and Spain and spanned the acute and convalescent phases of COVID-19. Deeply sampled blood TCRbeta repertoires from subjects exposed to, actively infected with, or recovered from COVID-19 were included in the dataset. The sample metadata nearly always contained a de-identified subject ID, COVID-19 status, age in years and sex. The material from the prospective study consisted of cDNA or gDNA derived from T cells, B-cell-depleted T cells, or PBMCs. Samples came from the ongoing ImmuneRACE study (first 160 participants) plus 1,254 subjects from 6 global collaborators. Where HLA class I and class II types were available, the types were taken from metadata supplied by the sample provider, not from assay-based typing. The repertoires were made available in a free public database intended to serve as a resource for research on the immune response to SARS-CoV-2. Paper-wide results and their limitations: The amount of clinical and demographic metadata varied by source and participant and was provided uncurated.

The CDR3 covers 19 residues, taking in both the cysteine and the phenylalanine. Only CDR3 DNA remains: 57 bases, in frame from the first base. Reading the germline V gene gives CDR1 MDHEN and CDR2 SYDVKM. V lost 4 bases and J lost 5 bases, and the count of bases not matched to a germline gene is 14. Whole blood was collected in K2EDTA tubes by collaborating institutions according to the institutions' own protocols. For TCRbeta analysis, collaborators shipped samples in one of three forms: frozen whole blood, isolated PBMCs, or DNA extracted from either of those sample types. About this clone itself: The specificity of this receptor is unknown. No per-base quality is available; no much larger clone lies one base away.

TCRbeta CDR3 regions were amplified from genomic DNA using the immunoSEQ Assay, a bias-controlled multiplex PCR. Per the authors' processing: The number of nucleated cells in each sample was estimated from the amplification of reference gene primers within the assay. To quantify the absolute abundance of each unique TCRbeta CDR3 rearrangement, sequence reads were collapsed and filtered. For each sample, productive Simpson clonality was calculated as the square root of Simpson's diversity index across productive rearrangements. TCRdb took this table from immuneACCESS and kept in-frame rearrangements with V and J called. Such tables lack part of the clones; where checked against another copy, unresolved V genes explain under half of the gap, and the rest is unexplained. V, J and clone size derive from that table, while D and trimming were established from the DNA sequence. This sample lists under 140,000 clones; 75% to 85% were detected once. The ten largest account for approximately 15% of the sample.

In this chain, TRBV28 is recombined with TRBJ2-3, with TRBD2 matching 14 junction bases. The receptor was isolated from a woman aged 55 to 70 with acute or convalescent COVID-19. Sequenced input: peripheral blood. The CDR3 corresponds to CASSWVWLTSGGGIDTQYF. The nucleotide sequence reads as follows: TGTGCCAGCAGTTGGGTATGGTTGACTAGCGGGGGGGGCATAGATACGCAGTATTTT. Outside the CDR3, residues come from the reference TRBV28 and TRBJ2-3 proteins, so the full variable domain is: DVKVTQSSRYLVKRTGEKVFLECVQDMDHENMFWYRQDPGLGLRLIYFSYDVKMKEKGDIPEGYSVSREKKERFSLILESASTNQTSMYLCASSWVWLTSGGGIDTQYFGPGTRLTVL.